Each of the 23 T cell receptor beta chains below was sequenced from the same sample in a study of Ad26.COV2.S vaccination and SARS-CoV-2 variants. The protocol was immunoSEQ multiplex PCR, while the TCRdb copy is restricted to in-frame clones and leaves out a portion. The sample yields hundreds of thousands of clones, around 88% seen once. The treatment denotes: about 20 received Ad26.COV2.S at low or high dose, single or two shots; several received placebo; per-sample allocation not given. Collection of the samples took place on day 63 after the first injection of vaccine or placebo. Specimen: peripheral blood, collected in a trial of Ad26.COV2.S vaccine versus placebo. These TCRs come from a person aged 18 to 65 who received the Ad26.COV2.S COVID-19 vaccine or a placebo.

This chain links TRBV11-3 with TRBJ2-3, with TRBD2 identical over 11 bases. Germline lookup yields CDR1 SGHNT and CDR2 YENEEA. CDR3 length: 16 amino acids. V shed 5 bases, J shed 5 bases, and the junction held 9 bases outside the gene matches. The CDR3 DNA sequence: TGTGCCAGCAGCCCAGATACTAGCGGGAGTATAGATACGCAGTATTTT. This sequence encodes CASSPDTSGSIDTQYF.

The chain is built from TRBV2 and TRBJ2-1; D unclear. V gave up 7 bases and J gave up 4 bases, with 17 bases separating them. Germline values: CDR1 SNHLY, CDR2 FYNNEI. CDR3 length equals 15 residues. The CDR3 sequence: CASTPADLTYNEQFF. CDR3 sequence (DNA): TGTGCCAGCACTCCGGCAGACCTTACTTACAATGAGCAGTTCTTC.

The chain carries TRBV4-2 and TRBJ2-3; a weak D match, TRBD2 (5 bases). CDR3 size: 14 residues. V was shortened by 0 bases and J by 4 bases, with 8 bases between the two germline ends. Germline-derived CDR1 and CDR2 are LGHNA and YNFKEQ. Written as DNA, the CDR3 is TGTGCCAGCAGCCAAGAGTCGGGGTCAGATACGCAGTATTTT. It encodes CASSQESGSDTQYF.

V usage is TRBV28 and J usage is TRBJ1-2, with a weak D call TRBD1 (5 bases). Trimming removed 4 bases from V and 4 bases from J, with 10 bases in between. This CDR3 comprises 13 residues. Per the germline V gene, CDR1 is MDHEN and CDR2 is SYDVKM. CDR3 nucleotide sequence: TGTGCCAGCAGTTCCGGAGGGACCTATGGCTACACCTTC. This sequence encodes CASSSGGTYGYTF.

This clone was counted a single time. This rearrangement joins TRBV28 to TRBJ2-1; the D is unclear. The CDR3 is 14 amino acids. Germline V gene data show CDR1 as MDHEN and CDR2 as SYDVKM. Trimming left V 6 bases short and J 1 base short, with 10 bases between. CDR3 in amino acids: CASSALSSYNEQFF. In DNA, the CDR3 is TGTGCCAGCAGCGCACTCTCGTCCTACAATGAGCAGTTCTTC. The whole variable domain, filled in from reference TRBV28 and TRBJ2-1, reads DVKVTQSSRYLVKRTGEKVFLECVQDMDHENMFWYRQDPGLGLRLIYFSYDVKMKEKGDIPEGYSVSREKKERFSLILESASTNQTSMYLCASSALSSYNEQFFGPGTRLTVL.

This chain uses TRBV7-8 with TRBJ1-1; D perhaps matches TRBD1 (5 bases). This CDR3 spans 14 amino acids. Germline-derived CDR1 and CDR2 are SGHVS and FQNEAQ. Deletions cut 2 bases from V and 1 base from J, with 8 bases between. The CDR3 protein is CASSLRTRNTEAFF. The DNA of the CDR3 is TGTGCCAGCAGCTTAAGGACAAGGAACACTGAAGCTTTCTTT. Supplemented by reference TRBV7-8 and TRBJ1-1, the full variable domain reads GAGVSQSPRYKVAKRGQDVALRCDPISGHVSLFWYQQALGQGPEFLTYFQNEAQLDKSGLPSDRFFAERPEGSVSTLKIQRTQQEDSAVYLCASSLRTRNTEAFFGQGTRLTVV.

The rearrangement links TRBV10-2 to TRBJ1-1; D is ambiguous. Germline CDR1 is WSHSY and CDR2 is SAAADI. The CDR3 totals 11 residues. Between the trimmed V and J ends, which lost 6 bases and 8 bases, there was a span of 10 bases. CDR3 coding DNA: TGCGCCAGCAGCGATGACGGGGAAGCTTTCTTT. Its protein is CASSDDGEAFF.

The chain is built from TRBV9 and TRBJ2-1, with TRBD2 matching 11 bases. V was clipped by 1 base and J by 15 bases; unmatched bases: 6. The length of the CDR3 is 13 residues. Germline CDR1 is SGDLS and CDR2 is YYNGEE. CDR3 residues: CASSVLTSGVPFF. The DNA for the CDR3 is TGTGCCAGCAGCGTATTGACTAGCGGGGTGCCGTTCTTC.

The rearrangement joins TRBV27 to TRBJ2-2; D call uncertain. CDR3 size: 14 residues. The V gene lost 6 bases and the J gene lost 2 bases, with 10 bases spanning the gap. Looked up from germline, CDR1 is MNHEY and CDR2 is SMNVEV (reference sequence). CDR3 amino acids: CASRTGYNTGELFF. The CDR3 DNA reads as TGTGCCAGCAGAACCGGGTATAACACCGGGGAGCTGTTTTTT.

The V gene is TRBV13, the J gene TRBJ2-5; no reliable D call. There are 15 residues in the CDR3. Deletions cut 0 bases from V and 2 bases from J, with 10 bases between. The germline V gene has CDR1 PRHDT and CDR2 FYEKMQ (reference sequence). The CDR3 DNA follows: TGTGCCAGCAGCTTAGGGGTGGCGGATCAAGAGACCCAGTACTTC. It codes for CASSLGVADQETQYF.

The chain couples TRBV6-6 to TRBJ2-1; TRBD2 matches 10 bases. Germline V lookup: CDR1 MNHNY, CDR2 SVGAGI (reference sequence). Germline trimming cut 6 bases from V and 4 bases from J; bases unmatched to any gene: 6. CDR3 length equals 15 residues. The CDR3, as DNA: TGTGCCAGCAGATCGGGACTAGCGCCATACAATGAGCAGTTCTTC. Amino acids: CASRSGLAPYNEQFF.

This clone was seen only once. The V and J genes are TRBV18 and TRBJ1-6, with D unresolved. This CDR3 has 15 residues. The V and J ends lost 3 bases and 5 bases respectively, with 11 bases between them. The germline gives CDR1 KGHSH, CDR2 LQKENI. The CDR3 bases are TGTGCCAGCTCACCTGTAAACAGTGATAATTCACCCCTCCACTTT. Its translation: CASSPVNSDNSPLHF.

In DNA, the CDR3 is TGTGCCTTGCTGATTCCGGTACAGGGAAACTATGGCTACACCTTC. Protein sequence: CALLIPVQGNYGYTF. This sequence joins TRBV28 and TRBJ1-2; D perhaps matches TRBD1 (6 bases). The germline V and J ends were trimmed by 11 bases and 2 bases, with 21 bases remaining between them. The germline CDR1 and CDR2 sequences are MDHEN and SYDVKM. The CDR3 has 15 residues.

J is TRBJ2-7 and V is TRBV19; D is possibly TRBD2 (6 bases). The CDR3 totals 16 residues. Trimming shortened V by 1 base and J by 3 bases, and 16 bases separated the two germline ends. The germline V gene encodes CDR1 LNHDA and CDR2 SQIVND (reference sequence). The CDR3 bases are TGTGCCAGTAGTATAGGATGGGCGGGGAAGAACTACGAGCAGTACTTC. It yields the protein CASSIGWAGKNYEQYF.

This chain uses TRBV7-9 with TRBJ2-6; the D gene is possibly TRBD2 (5 bases). The CDR3 totals 15 residues. The V end was cut by 5 bases, the J end by 4 bases, with 12 bases between. Germline V lookup: CDR1 SEHNR, CDR2 FQNEAQ (reference sequence). The CDR3 is CASSLDLSGANVLTF. Written as DNA, the CDR3 is TGTGCCAGCAGCCTGGACTTATCCGGGGCCAACGTCCTGACTTTC.

V gene TRBV11-3 combines with J gene TRBJ2-2; 7 bases match TRBD1. This CDR3 spans 16 amino acids. The V gene's germline CDR1 is SGHNT and CDR2 YENEEA. Trimming at V came to 5 bases and at J to 0 bases, leaving 6 bases not matched to a gene. CDR3 region: CASSRSTGANTGELFF. The CDR3 DNA sequence: TGTGCCAGCAGCCGTAGTACAGGGGCGAACACCGGGGAGCTGTTTTTT.

V is TRBV12-3 or TRBV12-4 and J is TRBJ1-6; perhaps TRBD1 as D (5 bases). CDR3 length equals 13 residues. The germline V and J ends were trimmed by 7 bases and 6 bases, with 10 bases remaining between them. The CDR3 is CASKRGLNSPLHF. For the CDR3, the DNA is TGTGCCAGCAAAAGGGGCCTTAATTCACCCCTCCACTTT.

This clone was counted a single time. The V gene is TRBV6-4, the J gene TRBJ1-6, with D possibly TRBD1 on 6 matching bases. CDR1 MRHNA and CDR2 SNTAGT come from the germline V gene. V lost 8 bases, J lost 7 bases, and 15 bases lay in between. The CDR3 contains 14 residues. The chain's CDR3 is CASARGQGNSPLHF. The CDR3 nucleotides read TGTGCCAGCGCAAGAGGTCAGGGGAATTCACCCCTCCACTTT.

The chain links TRBV4-1 to TRBJ1-5; D remains unclear. V lost 3 bases, J lost 3 bases, and 15 bases lay in between. This CDR3 region has 16 residues. Germline CDR1 reads MGHRA; CDR2 reads YSYEKL. CDR3 protein: CASSHLPPILNQPQHF. The CDR3 DNA reads as TGCGCCAGCAGCCACCTCCCTCCCATACTCAATCAGCCCCAGCATTTT.

The gene calls are TRBV28 and TRBJ1-5; maybe TRBD1 (6 bases). The CDR3 is made up of 17 amino acids. Trimming shortened V by 3 bases and J by 2 bases, and 17 bases separated the two germline ends. Germline CDR1 is MDHEN and CDR2 is SYDVKM. In DNA, the CDR3 is TGTGCCAGCAGTTTGGGGGGCGCGTATTTAGGCAATCAGCCCCAGCATTTT. Translated: CASSLGGAYLGNQPQHF.

Remarks on this clone: A read error may account for a junction end that differs from germline. The chain couples TRBV7-7 to TRBJ2-5, with TRBD1 identical over 7 bases. The CDR3 extends over 15 amino acids. The V gene's germline CDR1 is SSHAT and CDR2 FNYEAQ (reference sequence). The CDR3 sequence: CASSLTQGRSETQYF. The CDR3 nucleotides read TGTGCTAGCAGCTTAACACAGGGGAGATCGGAGACCCAGTACTTC.

The V gene is TRBV14, the J gene TRBJ1-6; unclear D gene. This CDR3 has 14 residues. Germline loops: CDR1 SGHDN, CDR2 FVKESK. V shed 0 bases and J shed 6 bases, with 6 bases lying between them. The CDR3 nucleotides are TGTGCCAGCAGCCAAGATTTAAGTAATTCACCCCTCCACTTT. Its translation: CASSQDLSNSPLHF.

CDR3 in amino acids: CASSELRVTEAFF. The DNA of the CDR3 is TGTGCCAGCAGTGAATTGAGGGTCACTGAAGCTTTCTTT. This chain uses TRBV25-1 with TRBJ1-1; D uncertain. V dropped 1 base and J dropped 4 bases, with 7 bases sitting between them. CDR1 is MGHDK and CDR2 is SYGVNS in the germline V gene. The CDR3 covers 13 residues.